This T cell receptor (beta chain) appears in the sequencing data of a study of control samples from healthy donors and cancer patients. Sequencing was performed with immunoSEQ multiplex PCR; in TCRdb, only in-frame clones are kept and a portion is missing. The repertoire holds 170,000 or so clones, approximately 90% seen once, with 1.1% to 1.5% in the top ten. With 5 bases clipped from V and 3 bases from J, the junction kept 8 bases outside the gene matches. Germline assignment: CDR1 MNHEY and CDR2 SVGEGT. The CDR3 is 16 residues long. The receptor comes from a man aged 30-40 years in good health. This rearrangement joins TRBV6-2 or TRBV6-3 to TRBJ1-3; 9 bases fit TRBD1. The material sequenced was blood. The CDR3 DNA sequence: TGTGCCAGCAGTCTAACAGGGGGCGGCTATGGAAACACCATATATTTT. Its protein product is CASSLTGGGYGNTIYF.